This T cell receptor (beta chain) was sequenced during a study of Graves' ophthalmopathy and Graves' hyperthyroidism. Overall study: Hyperthyroidism showing no ophthalmopathy within 18 months of follow-up was stable.

The table lists this clonotype with many counts. Antigen specificity is unknown. Broader study findings: Sensitivity of about 91% and specificity of 70% to 84% were achieved when a 13-signature model separated ophthalmopathy from stable hyperthyroidism. For predicting ophthalmopathy progression, the model had 55% to 71% sensitivity and roughly 76% specificity. Most clonotypes expanded in thyroid above 0.001 frequency were present in blood too.

Researchers took RNA transcripts and amplified TCR beta CDR3 regions from them. The authors performed first-round RT-PCR with HTBI primers and then a second-round multiplex PCR. TCRdb re-called the multiplex PCR reads with MiXCR, one entry per CDR3 protein. The data show about 550,000 distinct CDR3 sequences, 35% to 45% seen once. Source material: peripheral blood or thyroid tissue (not recorded which). The receptor's source is an adult man with Graves' hyperthyroidism.

As DNA, the CDR3 is TGTGCCAGCAGTGAAGAAACGGACAGATCCGAGCAGTACTTC. It encodes CASSEETDRSEQYF. The V gene is TRBV25-1, the J gene TRBJ2-7, with D tentatively TRBD1 (6 bases). The CDR3 consists of 14 residues. Germline-derived CDR1 and CDR2 are MGHDK and SYGVNS. V lost 2 bases, J lost 6 bases, and 14 bases lay in between.